This section outlines one TCR beta chain sequence together with its context. Antigen unknown. This entry belongs to a study of shared clonotypes between healthy human individuals. The CDR3 totals 13 residues. V was pared by 4 bases and J by 2 bases, with 9 bases between. The V gene's germline CDR1 is SGHRS and CDR2 YFSETQ. Naive CD8 populations comprised CD45RO-negative cells positively selected for CCR7, excluding terminally differentiated effector memory CD45RA+ cells. Every immunoSEQ plate was one replicate of a subset's evenly spread DNA. Generated by immunoSEQ multiplex PCR, the TCRdb table keeps only in-frame clones and is missing some. The repertoire holds about 2 million clones, about 95% seen once, with 1.2% in the top ten. Study results and caveats: The authors expected sequencing depth to affect clonotype sharing among donors.

The origin of this receptor is a man between 18 and 35 years old in good health. The V gene is TRBV5-1, the J gene TRBJ2-5; D is possibly TRBD1 (5 bases). Sequencing was done on a sample of naive CD8+ T cells sorted from blood. The CDR3 DNA reads as TGCGCCAGCAGCCAGGACATACAAGAGACCCAGTACTTC. This sequence encodes CASSQDIQETQYF.